This TCR beta chain derives from a study of blood T cell repertoires in COVID-19 (TCRdb year 2020). For the wider study: Samples covering the acute and convalescent phases of COVID-19 were provided by collaborators in the United States, Italy and Spain. The material from the prospective study consisted of cDNA or gDNA derived from T cells, B-cell-depleted T cells, or PBMCs. The dataset comprised deeply sampled blood TCRbeta repertoires from subjects exposed to, actively infected with, or recovered from COVID-19. The repertoires were released in a freely available public database intended as a resource for research on the immune response to SARS-CoV-2. Samples were obtained from the ongoing ImmuneRACE study (first 160 participants) and from over 1,000 subjects provided by 6 global collaborators. A de-identified subject ID, COVID-19 status, age in years and sex were almost always included in the sample metadata. Where HLA class I and class II types were available, the types were taken from metadata supplied by the sample provider, not from assay-based typing. Findings and caveats that apply to the study as a whole: Clinical and demographic metadata were provided uncurated, with the amount varying by source and participant.

Collaborating institutions collected whole blood in K2EDTA tubes following their own protocols. For TCRbeta analysis, collaborators shipped samples as frozen whole blood, isolated PBMCs, or DNA extracted from either of those sample types. Relative to germline, V is 4 bases shorter and J is 1 base shorter, with 10 bases between their ends. Its CDR3 holds 14 amino acids, cysteine through phenylalanine. Of all the DNA, just the CDR3 is kept, 42 bases in frame from base 1. The germline V gene encodes CDR1 LGHNA and CDR2 YSLEER. TCRbeta CDR3 regions were amplified from genomic DNA using the immunoSEQ Assay, a bias-controlled multiplex PCR. Under the source paper's analysis protocol: The number of nucleated cells in each sample was estimated by amplification of reference gene primers within the assay. To quantify the absolute abundance of each unique TCRbeta CDR3 rearrangement, sequence reads were collapsed and filtered. For each sample, productive Simpson clonality was calculated as the square root of Simpson's diversity index across productive rearrangements. What TCRdb holds here is the immuneACCESS table cut down to in-frame rearrangements. Part of the clones is not present; checked against another copy, under half of the missing clones reflect an unresolved V gene, and the others are unexplained. V and J calls and clone size are those listed in that table; D and trimming were worked out from the DNA. A total of under 250,000 clones appear in this sample, approximately 83% of them only once. The ten largest clones take up less than 5.5% of the sample.

Comment on this clone: There is no known antigen for this receptor. Per-base qualities were not stored, and no clone one base away is much larger.

This chain joins TRBV4-3 to TRBJ1-1, with the D gene not confidently named. The sample was peripheral blood. This receptor was obtained from a man in his forties or fifties with active or convalescent COVID-19. The bases are TGCGCCAGCAGCCCCCGTCTAAGGAACACTGAAGCTTTCTTT. Translated, it reads CASSPRLRNTEAFF.